The 10 T cell receptor beta chains listed next were all sequenced from one sample in a study of shared clonotypes between healthy human individuals. Generated by immunoSEQ multiplex PCR, the TCRdb table keeps only in-frame clones and is missing some. The table shows over a million clones, with about 98.5% occurring only once. The specimen was naive CD4+ T cells sorted from blood. Subset: CD45RA+ positively selected. The receptors originated from a man aged 25 to 40 in good health.

This clone occurred once. The chain joins TRBV5-4 to TRBJ2-1, with D tentatively TRBD1 (6 bases). From germline, CDR1 is SGHNT and CDR2 YYREEE (reference sequence). Trimming stripped 3 bases from V and 6 bases from J, with 16 bases between. CDR3 size: 15 residues. In DNA, the CDR3 is TGTGCCAGCAGCTCACAGGGTTTGATATCCAATGAGCAGTTCTTC. It translates to CASSSQGLISNEQFF.

This chain connects TRBV28 to TRBJ1-5, with D tentatively TRBD1 (5 bases). Trimming cost V 2 bases and J 9 bases, with 8 bases left between them. From germline, CDR1 is MDHEN and CDR2 SYDVKM. The CDR3 is 12 residues long. The CDR3 sequence is CASSLTGGPQHF. Here the CDR3 DNA reads TGTGCCAGCAGTTTAACCGGGGGGCCCCAGCATTTT.

The chain uses TRBV5-1 and TRBJ2-1; D gene ambiguous. CDR1 and CDR2 from the germline V gene are SGHRS and YFSETQ. The CDR3 consists of 17 residues. Trimming took off 0 bases at V and 2 bases at J, with 15 bases between the two ends. The CDR3 here is CASSLVREAHTYNEQFF. The CDR3 bases are TGCGCCAGCAGCTTGGTTAGGGAAGCCCACACCTACAATGAGCAGTTCTTC.

J is TRBJ2-7 and V is TRBV15; TRBD1 might be the D (6 bases). The germline V gene has CDR1 LNHNV and CDR2 YYDKDF (reference sequence). V gave up 1 base and J gave up 3 bases, with 10 bases separating them. This CDR3 contains 14 residues. In DNA, the CDR3 is TGTGCCACCAGCAGAGGCTTACAGGGCTACGAGCAGTACTTC. Translated: CATSRGLQGYEQYF.

The chain has TRBV5-4 and TRBJ1-2; 8 bases agree with TRBD1. The length of the CDR3 is 15 residues. V shed 4 bases and J 2 bases; nucleotides not matched to a gene: 7. From germline, CDR1 is SGHNT and CDR2 YYREEE (reference sequence). In nucleotides, the CDR3 is TGTGCCAGCAGCGCTCAGCAGGGGGCCAACTATGGCTACACCTTC. Its translation: CASSAQQGANYGYTF.

In nucleotides, the CDR3 is TGTGCCAGCAGCTTAAGGGCGGCGGGATTGAACACCGGGGAGCTGTTTTTT. It codes for CASSLRAAGLNTGELFF. The chain joins TRBV7-9 to TRBJ2-2; TRBD2 is a possible D gene (6 bases). V gave up 2 bases and J gave up 1 base, with 14 bases separating them. The CDR3 contains 17 residues. Per the germline V gene, CDR1 is SEHNR and CDR2 is FQNEAQ (reference sequence).

This clone was detected a few times. Within the sample, other DNA sequences also encode this same CDR3. This chain connects TRBV29-1 to TRBJ2-7; 8 bases line up with TRBD1. This CDR3 has 12 residues. V shed 6 bases, J shed 2 bases, and the junction held 3 bases outside the gene matches. Germline-derived CDR1 and CDR2 are SQVTM and ANQGSEA. The CDR3 is CSVKDRAYEQYF. The CDR3 DNA follows: TGCAGCGTGAAGGACAGGGCCTACGAGCAGTACTTC.

The rearrangement uses TRBV28 and TRBJ2-3, with TRBD1 identical over 9 bases. Per the germline V gene, CDR1 is MDHEN and CDR2 is SYDVKM. The CDR3 runs to 16 residues. Germline trimming cut 3 bases from V and 4 bases from J; bases unmatched to any gene: 8. The CDR3 here is CASSLVGGTGPDTQYF. The DNA of the CDR3 is TGTGCCAGCAGTTTGGTGGGGGGGACAGGGCCAGATACGCAGTATTTT.

This rearrangement joins TRBV11-2 to TRBJ2-1, with TRBD1 as a possible D gene (6 bases). The CDR3 length is 14 residues. Trimming left V 4 bases short and J 7 bases short, with 14 bases between. Germline V gene sequence: CDR1 SGHAT, CDR2 FQNNGV. CDR3 in amino acids: CASSSTGLGNEQFF. The CDR3 DNA is TGTGCCAGCAGCTCCACAGGGTTGGGGAATGAGCAGTTCTTC. Variable domain in full (rest from reference TRBV11-2 and TRBJ2-1): EAGVAQSPRYKIIEKRQSVAFWCNPISGHATLYWYQQILGQGPKLLIQFQNNGVVDDSQLPKDRFSAERLKGVDSTLKIQPAKLEDSAVYLCASSSTGLGNEQFFGPGTRLTVL.

The V call is TRBV6-5, the J call TRBJ1-1, with D perhaps TRBD1 (6 bases). V was trimmed by 5 bases and J by 5 bases, leaving 15 bases between them. The CDR3 sequence is 14 residues long. Germline loops: CDR1 MNHEY, CDR2 SVGAGI. In DNA form, the CDR3 reads TGTGCCAGCAGTACCGGACAGAGTGGAACTGAAGCTTTCTTT. Its protein product is CASSTGQSGTEAFF.